The clone carrying this T cell receptor beta chain was seen repeatedly, ten times or more. What it recognizes is unknown. Original analysis: For papillary thyroid cancer, a distant-metastasis classifier was constructed from CDR3 differences observed across clinicopathological groups. Using MiXCR, TCRdb reanalyzed the PCR reads. The V and J calls and clone size are TCRdb's, not the authors'. Of some 25,000 clones in the sample, around 21% were seen once. The data originate from a study of metastatic and nonmetastatic thyroid tumors. Across the whole study: Repertoire comparisons spanned blood and tumor or nodule tissue from malignant and benign thyroid patients. Whole-study findings and limits: Benign nodules reportedly had significantly lower TCR beta diversity than malignant thyroid tumors in blood and tumor.

V was trimmed by 1 base and J by 3 bases, leaving 13 bases between them. This CDR3 spans 15 amino acids. The germline V gene has CDR1 SGHTA and CDR2 FQGNSA. All patients were treatment-naive before thyroid surgery. Sequencing was performed on blood. The rearrangement links TRBV7-2 to TRBJ2-7; D tentatively fits TRBD1 or TRBD2 (5 bases each). The source is a male donor with papillary thyroid cancer or a benign thyroid nodule (not recorded which). Some clones in this sample may be carry-over from other donors' samples. The CDR3 loop reads CASSLDSGSVYEQYF. CDR3 coding DNA: TGTGCCAGCAGCTTAGACTCAGGGAGTGTCTACGAGCAGTACTTC.